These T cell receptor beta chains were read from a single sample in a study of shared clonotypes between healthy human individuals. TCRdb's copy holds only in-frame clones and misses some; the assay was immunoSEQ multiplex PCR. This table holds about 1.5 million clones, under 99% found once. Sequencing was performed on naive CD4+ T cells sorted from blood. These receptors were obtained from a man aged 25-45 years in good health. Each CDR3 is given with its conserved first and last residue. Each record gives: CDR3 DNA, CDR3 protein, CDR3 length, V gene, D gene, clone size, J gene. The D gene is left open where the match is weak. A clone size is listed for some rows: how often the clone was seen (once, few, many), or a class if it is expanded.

TGTGCCAGCAGCGCCAGGGCCGTCTCTGGGGCCAACGTCCTGACTTTC	CASSARAVSGANVLTF	16	TRBV7-6	NA	NA	TRBJ2-6
TGTGCCAGCACCCGAGGAGGGCAGGGGTCCTCCTACGAGCAGTACTTC	CASTRGGQGSSYEQYF	16	TRBV7-2	NA	NA	TRBJ2-7
TGTGCCAGCAGAAGGGTGGGCACAGATACGCAGTATTTT	CASRRVGTDTQYF	13	TRBV14	NA	once	TRBJ2-3
TGTGCCAGCTCCCCCGGGAATAATGAAAAACTGTTTTTT	CASSPGNNEKLFF	13	TRBV18	NA	NA	TRBJ1-4
TGCGCCAGCAGCGCCCATTACCCCGTGGAGACCCAGTACTTC	CASSAHYPVETQYF	14	TRBV5-1	NA	NA	TRBJ2-5
TGCGCCAGCAGCTTACCTCAGGGGGCCATGGAAGAGACCCAGTACTTC	CASSLPQGAMEETQYF	16	TRBV5-1	TRBD1	NA	TRBJ2-5
TGCGCCAGCAGCTTGGTAGCGGGAGGCCCTGGGACCAATGAGCAGTTCTTC	CASSLVAGGPGTNEQFF	17	TRBV5-1	TRBD2	NA	TRBJ2-1
TGTGCCAGCAGCTTAAGTTGGGAGGCCGGGGCCAACGTCCTGACTTTC	CASSLSWEAGANVLTF	16	TRBV7-3	NA	NA	TRBJ2-6
TGTGCCAGCAGTTTCACGGGCGGCCGATACACCGGGGAGCTGTTTTTT	CASSFTGGRYTGELFF	16	TRBV7-2	NA	NA	TRBJ2-2
TGTGCCACCCAGACAGGGGGCCATGAGCAGTTCTTC	CATQTGGHEQFF	12	TRBV28	TRBD1	NA	TRBJ2-1
TGTGCCACCAGCAGAAGAGGGTCGTACACTGAAGCTTTCTTT	CATSRRGSYTEAFF	14	TRBV15	NA	NA	TRBJ1-1
TGTGCCAGCAGCTTGGATTCCGGGGAGCTGTTTTTT	CASSLDSGELFF	12	TRBV5-4	NA	NA	TRBJ2-2
TGTGCCAGCAGTCCCCTCACTAGCGGTGTTACTGAGCAGTACTTC	CASSPLTSGVTEQYF	15	TRBV27	TRBD2	once	TRBJ2-7
TGTGCCAGCAGCTTAGCGTTGGGGGATACGCAGTATTTT	CASSLALGDTQYF	13	TRBV7-8	NA	NA	TRBJ2-3
TGTGCCAGCAGCTGGACCCAAGCTTACGAGCAGTACTTC	CASSWTQAYEQYF	13	TRBV11-2	NA	NA	TRBJ2-7
TGTGCCAGCAGCTTGGTGCGTCGGGGCTACACCTTC	CASSLVRRGYTF	12	TRBV5-8	NA	NA	TRBJ1-2
TGCGCCAGCAGCTTGTCCCCAGTCCAAGAGACCCAGTACTTC	CASSLSPVQETQYF	14	TRBV5-1	NA	NA	TRBJ2-5
TGTGCCAGCAGCCCAATAGCGGGAGGGCCCTTATTC	CASSPIAGGPLF	12	TRBV28	TRBD2	NA	TRBJ2-7
TGTGCCAGCAGTCCCGACTGGCGGGCCCAGTACTTC	CASSPDWRAQYF	12	TRBV7-2	NA	NA	TRBJ2-5
TGTGCTAGTGCCGCAGGTCTTCTGAACTACGAGCAGTACTTC	CASAAGLLNYEQYF	14	TRBV12-5	NA	NA	TRBJ2-7
TGTGCCAGCTCACCACTAGCTAGCGGGAGTGCGTACGAGCAGTACTTC	CASSPLASGSAYEQYF	16	TRBV18	TRBD2	NA	TRBJ2-7
TGTGCCAGCAGCGCGGGACTAGCGGGGAGCTCCTACAATGAGCAGTTCTTC	CASSAGLAGSSYNEQFF	17	TRBV11-2	TRBD2	NA	TRBJ2-1
TGTGCCAGCAGCTACCGTGCGGGGGCGAACTATGGCTACACCTTC	CASSYRAGANYGYTF	15	TRBV5-4	NA	NA	TRBJ1-2
TGTGCCAGCAGCCCCGGGCCTTTGGGGGGCTATGGCTACACCTTC	CASSPGPLGGYGYTF	15	TRBV5-4	NA	NA	TRBJ1-2
TGTGCCAGCAGCTCCCTAGCGGGAGGTTACAATGAGCAGTTCTTC	CASSSLAGGYNEQFF	15	TRBV11-2	TRBD2	NA	TRBJ2-1
TGTGCCAGCAGCTTCGACGGCACCTATGGCTACACCTTC	CASSFDGTYGYTF	13	TRBV7-8	NA	NA	TRBJ1-2
TGTGCCAGCATCGGACTAGCGGGAGCAGATACGCAGTATTTT	CASIGLAGADTQYF	14	TRBV2	TRBD2	NA	TRBJ2-3
TGTGCCATCAGCTTGATAGCGGGAGACGACACAGATACGCAGTATTTT	CAISLIAGDDTDTQYF	16	TRBV10-3	TRBD2	NA	TRBJ2-3
TGTGCCAGCAGTTCTAGCGGGAGATACAATGAGCAGTTCTTC	CASSSSGRYNEQFF	14	TRBV6-6	TRBD2	NA	TRBJ2-1
TGTGCCAGCTCACCGGACCCGGGCGCCGAGCAGTACTTC	CASSPDPGAEQYF	13	TRBV18	NA	NA	TRBJ2-7
TGCAGCGTTGACGGGACTAGCGGGATCACAGATACGCAGTATTTT	CSVDGTSGITDTQYF	15	TRBV29-1	TRBD2	NA	TRBJ2-3
TGCGCCAGCAGCTTGGTATCAGGGTATAATCAGCCCCAGCATTTT	CASSLVSGYNQPQHF	15	TRBV5-1	NA	NA	TRBJ1-5
TGTGCCAGCAGCTTAGGGACAGGGAATAGCAATCAGCCCCAGCATTTT	CASSLGTGNSNQPQHF	16	TRBV7-6	TRBD1	NA	TRBJ1-5
TGTGCCAGCAGCCGCCGGGGGGGCTACGAGCAGTACTTC	CASSRRGGYEQYF	13	TRBV9	TRBD2	NA	TRBJ2-7
TGCGCCAGCAGCTTCTCGACTAGCGGGAGGTACGAGCAGTACTTC	CASSFSTSGRYEQYF	15	TRBV5-1	TRBD2	NA	TRBJ2-7
TGTGCCAGCAGTTACACCCCAGACGGTACGCAGTATTTT	CASSYTPDGTQYF	13	TRBV6-5	NA	NA	TRBJ2-3
TGTGCCAGCAGCTTATTGGTGACGGCTACCTCTGGAAACACCATATATTTT	CASSLLVTATSGNTIYF	17	TRBV7-2	NA	NA	TRBJ1-3
TGTGCCAGCAGCGTAGGGGTAGAGTCCTACGAGCAGTACTTC	CASSVGVESYEQYF	14	TRBV9	NA	NA	TRBJ2-7
TGTGCCAGCAGGGAGGGGGAAAGGTACGAGCAGTACTTC	CASREGERYEQYF	13	TRBV7-9	NA	NA	TRBJ2-7
TGCGCCAGCAGCTTGGGGAAGTCCATCGAGCAGTACTTC	CASSLGKSIEQYF	13	TRBV5-1	NA	NA	TRBJ2-7
TGCGCCAGCAGCTGGGACTCCAAGTCGGAGCAGTTCTTC	CASSWDSKSEQFF	13	TRBV5-1	NA	NA	TRBJ2-1
TGTGCCAGCAGTCCCGTGCCTGCCAGCGGCTACACCTTC	CASSPVPASGYTF	13	TRBV27	NA	once	TRBJ1-2
TGTGCCAGCAGCTCCGAGGAGGCTAGAGGAGGGTACGAGCAGTACTTC	CASSSEEARGGYEQYF	16	TRBV21-1	NA	NA	TRBJ2-7
TGTGCCAGCAGTAAGGGACAGATTAATGCCGGGGAGCTGTTTTTT	CASSKGQINAGELFF	15	TRBV5-4	TRBD1	NA	TRBJ2-2
TGCAGCGTTGTTAGCGGAGGGGACAAAAACATTCAGTACTTC	CSVVSGGDKNIQYF	14	TRBV29-1	NA	NA	TRBJ2-4
TGTGCCAGCAGCCCCGGCTCTAGCGGGAGACCAGAGACCCAGTACTTC	CASSPGSSGRPETQYF	16	TRBV5-6	TRBD2	NA	TRBJ2-5
TGCGCCAGCAGCCGGGGGATGGGCTACAATGAGCAGTTCTTC	CASSRGMGYNEQFF	14	TRBV4-1	NA	NA	TRBJ2-1
TGTGCCAGCTCACCCAGCACAGATACGCAGTATTTT	CASSPSTDTQYF	12	TRBV11-2	NA	NA	TRBJ2-3
TGTGCCAGCAGTGTTACTAGCGGGAGGCCGGATACGCAGTATTTT	CASSVTSGRPDTQYF	15	TRBV28	TRBD2	NA	TRBJ2-3
TGTGCCATCAGTGAGTCGAACCCAGTGCTAGCGGGAGGGAAGCAGTATTTT	CAISESNPVLAGGKQYF	17	TRBV10-3	TRBD2	NA	TRBJ2-3
TGTGCCAGCAGTTACGTGGACAGGGCCTACGAGCAGTACTTC	CASSYVDRAYEQYF	14	TRBV6-6	TRBD1	NA	TRBJ2-7
TGCGCCAGCAGCCAAGGGGGCGAGCAGTACTTC	CASSQGGEQYF	11	TRBV5-1	NA	NA	TRBJ2-7
TGTGCCAGCAGCGTCCGACTCAATGAGCAGTTCTTC	CASSVRLNEQFF	12	TRBV9	NA	NA	TRBJ2-1
TGTGCCAGCAGCTTAGGGTCTAGCGGGGCGCAGTATTTT	CASSLGSSGAQYF	13	TRBV7-2	TRBD2	NA	TRBJ2-3